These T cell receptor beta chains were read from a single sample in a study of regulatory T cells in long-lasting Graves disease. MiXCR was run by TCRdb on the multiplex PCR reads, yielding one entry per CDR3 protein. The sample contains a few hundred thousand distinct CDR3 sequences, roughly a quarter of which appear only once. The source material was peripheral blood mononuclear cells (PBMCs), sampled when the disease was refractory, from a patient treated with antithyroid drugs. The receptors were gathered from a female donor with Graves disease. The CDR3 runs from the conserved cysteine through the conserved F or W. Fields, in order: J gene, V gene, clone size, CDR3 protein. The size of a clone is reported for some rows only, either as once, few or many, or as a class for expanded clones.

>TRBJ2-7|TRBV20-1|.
CSATPTGGPYEQYF
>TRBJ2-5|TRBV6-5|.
CASSYSNVETQYF
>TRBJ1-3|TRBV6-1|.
CASSDSGSGNTIYF
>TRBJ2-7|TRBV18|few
CASSLKDLAGEQYF
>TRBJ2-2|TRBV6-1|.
CASSRSQNTGELFF
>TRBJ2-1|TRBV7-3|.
CASSLGLAAPNEQFF
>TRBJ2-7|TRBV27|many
CASSVGTSGSREQYF
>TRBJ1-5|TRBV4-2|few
CASSLNADPHQPQHF
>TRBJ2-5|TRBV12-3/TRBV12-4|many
CASSTGQPRETQYF
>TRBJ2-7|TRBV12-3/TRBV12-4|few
CATQGEVGSYEQYF
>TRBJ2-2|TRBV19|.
CASSMGTSGVVTGELFF
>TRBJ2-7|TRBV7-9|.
CASSQNLDRGLYEQYF
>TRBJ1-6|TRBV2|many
CATVTGTENNSPLHF
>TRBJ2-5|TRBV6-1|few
CASRKGQGETQYF
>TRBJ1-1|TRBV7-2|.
CASSPRLGNEAFF
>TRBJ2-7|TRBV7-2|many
CASSFRASSAYEQYF
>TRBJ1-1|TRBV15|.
CATSRGIITEAFF
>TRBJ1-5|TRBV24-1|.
CATSERTGTNQPQHF
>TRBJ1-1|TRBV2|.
CASNRDRGSNTEAFF
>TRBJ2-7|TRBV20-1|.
CSAEGPTSSYEQYF
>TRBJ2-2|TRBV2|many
CASSARTSGFTGELFF
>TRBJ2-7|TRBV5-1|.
CASSLPDSNYEQYF
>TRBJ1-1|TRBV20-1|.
CSARPGQGNTEAFF
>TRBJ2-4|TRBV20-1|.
CSARDADGDPTKNIQYF
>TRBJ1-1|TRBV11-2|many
CASSSIRLSLWTEAFF
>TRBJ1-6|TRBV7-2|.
CASSGKQGVGDSPLHF
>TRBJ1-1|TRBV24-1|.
CATSGGTSEAFF
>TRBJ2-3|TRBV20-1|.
CSARGPGTDTQYF
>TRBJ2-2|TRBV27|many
CASRFAGELFF
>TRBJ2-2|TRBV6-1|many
CASSDRVSNTGELFF
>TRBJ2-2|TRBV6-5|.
CASSSSRLAGDVGELFF
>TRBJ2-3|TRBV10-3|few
CAIKGGYSTDTQYF
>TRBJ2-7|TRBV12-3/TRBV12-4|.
CASSFSDWGNEQYF
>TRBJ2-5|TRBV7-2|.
CASSPGTLKETQYF
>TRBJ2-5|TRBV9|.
CASSWSGRVQETQYF
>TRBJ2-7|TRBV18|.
CASSPPRRMRGGDYEQYF
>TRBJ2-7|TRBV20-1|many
CSARGGRGGRTYEQYF
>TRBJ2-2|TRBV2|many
CASRSTGANTGELFF
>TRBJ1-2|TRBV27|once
CASSRTDRSTNYGYTF
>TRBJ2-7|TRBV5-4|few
CASSLSDFPYEQYF
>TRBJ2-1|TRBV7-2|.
CASSLVGLAGGYNEQFF
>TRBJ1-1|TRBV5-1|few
CASSYGGGRNTEAFF
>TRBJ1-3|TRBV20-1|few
CSARQPASSGNTIYF
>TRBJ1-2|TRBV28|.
CASSFWRIYGYTF
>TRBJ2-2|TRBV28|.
CASSPIEASTGELFF
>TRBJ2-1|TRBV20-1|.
CSARDLGGWASGRPNEQFF
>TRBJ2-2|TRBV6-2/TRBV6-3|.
CASRPSNTGELFF
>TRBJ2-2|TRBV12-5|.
CASGLAPLEGLAGGTGELFF
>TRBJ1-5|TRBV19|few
CASSTDRKIGQPQHF
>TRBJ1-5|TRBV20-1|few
CSARSSSNQPQHF
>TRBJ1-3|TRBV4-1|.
CASSQDGGSGNTIYF